This T cell receptor (beta chain) was obtained from a study of OX40 agonist ivuxolimab in advanced cancers. In terms of the full investigation: Ivuxolimab, which targeted the costimulatory receptor OX40 (CD134), was an agonistic, fully human IgG2 monoclonal antibody. Partial responses were achieved by three dose-escalation patients, of whom one had hepatocellular carcinoma and two had cutaneous melanoma. The paper describes the monotherapy dose-escalation part (N of about 52 patients) of the phase I trial of ivuxolimab. Among the approximately 54 dose-escalation patients, 19 had hepatocellular carcinoma, about 15 melanoma, 9 renal cell carcinoma and 9 head and neck cancer. A male proportion of 70% to 90% and a mean age of 60 years, ranging from about 20 to 85, were recorded for the dose-escalation cohort. The purpose of peripheral TCRbeta sequencing was to test whether ivuxolimab changed TCR sequence diversity and led to clonal T-cell expansion. Patients were allowed to have had prior anti-PD-1, anti-PD-L1 or anti-CTLA-4 therapy, and around 41% of the dose-escalation patients had previously received checkpoint inhibitors. Intravenous ivuxolimab was administered to patients every 2 weeks at six dose levels: 0.01, 0.1, 0.3, 1.5, 3 and 10 mg/kg. The research as a whole found: Low levels of normalized T-cell clonal expansion were also shown by some nonresponding patients. At doses of 0.1 to 3.0 mg/kg, clonal expansion of both CD4+ and CD8+ T cells in blood was seen between baseline and week 6. The antigen specificity of the clonally expanded peripheral T cells was not determined. In the 0.1-3.0 mg/kg groups, partial responders were among the patients with the lowest normalized peripheral clonal expansion, particularly in CD8+ T cells. After ivuxolimab, more expanded clones were found on average in CD8+ T cells than in CD4+ T cells.

On this clone: This clone's antigen is unknown. No qualities accompany the bases; no much larger clone lies one base away.

For sequencing of the TCRbeta CDR3 region, genomic DNA was extracted from the sorted cells. The immunoSEQ Assay was used to sequence the TCRbeta CDR3 regions. TCRdb retrieved this table from immuneACCESS and kept in-frame rearrangements only. Not all clones are present; in checked studies, unresolved V genes account for under half, and no reason is known for the remainder. The sample table records approximately 65,000 clones; 80% to 90% of these occur just once. The leading ten clones occupy roughly 4% of the sample. Reading the germline V gene gives CDR1 MDHEN and CDR2 SYDVKM. V and J are trimmed by 4 bases and 1 base, and the gene matches miss 0 bases of the junction. Reading from cysteine to phenylalanine, the CDR3 counts 15 amino acids. Only the CDR3 part of the read is kept: 45 bases, read in frame from the first base. The trial excluded patients who had a history of autoimmune disease or were on systemic immunosuppression. Peripheral blood for TCR sequencing was collected from all dose cohorts at baseline, on cycle 4 day 1, and on cycle 7 day 1. Samples were obtained from an open-label, multicenter, first-in-human phase I dose-escalation trial of ivuxolimab. The trial enrolled adults with locally advanced or metastatic head and neck squamous cell, hepatocellular, melanoma or renal cell carcinoma. CD4+ and CD8+ T cells were sorted separately from peripheral blood before TCR sequencing.

Sample: CD4+ or CD8+ T cells sorted from blood, taken in a trial of the OX40 agonist ivuxolimab. The chain employs TRBV28 and TRBJ2-2; 10 nucleotides in the junction match TRBD2. The receptor was isolated from an adult with an advanced solid tumor such as melanoma, head and neck, liver or kidney cancer. The encoded CDR3 is CASSWTSGNTGELFF. The sequenced DNA is TGTGCCAGCAGTTGGACTAGCGGGAACACCGGGGAGCTGTTTTTT.